A selection of T cell receptor beta chains follows, all from one sample in a study of blood T cell repertoires in COVID-19. Libraries were prepared by immunoSEQ multiplex PCR; TCRdb keeps only in-frame clonotypes and omits some of them. The sample holds 400,000 to 550,000 clones; around 88% are singletons and the top ten take around 4.4%. The sequencing sample was made of peripheral blood. The receptors were gathered from a woman in her 30s with acute or convalescent COVID-19. The CDR3 runs from the conserved cysteine through the conserved F or W. A D gene is named only where the DNA matches it firmly. Clone size appears in some rows only: once, few, many, or a class for an expanded clone.

TRBV18,NA,TRBJ2-3,TRBD1,TGTGCCAGCTCAGGGACAGAAAGCACAGATACGCAGTATTTT,CASSGTESTDTQYF
TRBV11-2,NA,TRBJ2-7,NA,TGTGCCAGCAGCTTAGATGTCGGGGCCTACGAGCAGTACTTC,CASSLDVGAYEQYF
TRBV7-8,NA,TRBJ2-3,NA,TGTGCCAGCAGCTTATCGCCGCCAGGGGGGTTGATACCAGGGACAGATACGCAGTATTTT,CASSLSPPGGLIPGTDTQYF
TRBV24-1,once,TRBJ2-3,TRBD1,TGTGCCACCAGTGAAGGACAGGGGGGGACAGATACGCAGTATTTT,CATSEGQGGTDTQYF
TRBV27,NA,TRBJ2-3,NA,TGTGCCAGCAGCCGCCGAGGAGATACGCAGTATTTT,CASSRRGDTQYF
TRBV28,NA,TRBJ1-5,NA,TGTGCCAGCTTTCAGGTCGGTCAGCCCCAGCATTTT,CASFQVGQPQHF
TRBV6-5,NA,TRBJ2-5,NA,TGTGCCAGCAGTTACTCGAGGGTAGCGGAGACCCAGTACTTC,CASSYSRVAETQYF
TRBV2,NA,TRBJ1-5,NA,TGTGCCAGCAGGGCTAGGACTGACCCTGGACAGCCCCAGCATTTT,CASRARTDPGQPQHF
TRBV7-9,NA,TRBJ1-1,NA,TGTGCCAGCAGCCCGACCAGGGAGGACACTGAAGCTTTCTTT,CASSPTREDTEAFF
TRBV4-1,once,TRBJ2-7,NA,TGCGCCAGCAGCCAAGGGGCCGACCGCTCCTACGAGCAGTACTTC,CASSQGADRSYEQYF
TRBV6-4,NA,TRBJ2-3,NA,TGTGCCAGCAGTGACCGTTTAGCAGATACGCAGTATTTT,CASSDRLADTQYF
TRBV4-1,NA,TRBJ2-5,TRBD2,TGCGCCAGCAGCGGGGGACTAGCGGGGGCTGAGACCCAGTACTTC,CASSGGLAGAETQYF
TRBV5-1,few,TRBJ2-3,TRBD1,TGCGCCAGCAGCCTATGGACAGGGGAGGGCTCAGATACGCAGTATTTT,CASSLWTGEGSDTQYF
TRBV20-1,NA,TRBJ2-7,TRBD1,TGCAGTGCTCCGGGACAGTACGAGCAGTACTTC,CSAPGQYEQYF
TRBV5-1,NA,TRBJ1-1,TRBD1,TGCGCCAGCAGCTTGGTTGGACAGGGTGCTTGGCGCACTGAAGCTTTCTTT,CASSLVGQGAWRTEAFF
TRBV12-3/TRBV12-4,NA,TRBJ1-1,TRBD1,TGTGCCAGCAGCACAGGGGGATGGACTGAAGCTTTCTTT,CASSTGGWTEAFF
TRBV11-3,NA,TRBJ2-2,NA,TGTGCCAGCGCGGCGGGCGGGGTGGACACCGGGGAGCTGTTTTTT,CASAAGGVDTGELFF
TRBV3-1/TRBV3-2,NA,TRBJ1-4,NA,TGTGCCAGCAGCCGGGGGCTAACTAATGAAAAACTGTTTTTT,CASSRGLTNEKLFF
TRBV30,NA,TRBJ1-6,NA,TGTGCCTGGGGTCGGAGCTCCTATAATTCACCCCTCCACTTT,CAWGRSSYNSPLHF
TRBV24-1,NA,TRBJ2-5,TRBD1,TGTGCCACCAGCCAACCCGACACGGGACAGGGGCTTGGGGAGACCCAGTACTTC,CATSQPDTGQGLGETQYF
TRBV6-5,NA,TRBJ2-2,NA,TGTGCCAGCAAAATCCAGGGGAGAAGCACCGGGGAGCTGTTTTTT,CASKIQGRSTGELFF
TRBV24-1,NA,TRBJ2-5,NA,TGTGCCACCAGTGACAAACAGGGAAGTGCGGAGACCCAGTACTTC,CATSDKQGSAETQYF
TRBV5-1,many,TRBJ1-2,NA,TGCGCCAGCAGCTTTGGACACGAAGCTAACTATGGCTACACCTTC,CASSFGHEANYGYTF
TRBV7-9,NA,TRBJ2-7,TRBD2,TGTGCCAGCAGGAAAGCGGGGGGGTCCTACGAGCAGTACTTC,CASRKAGGSYEQYF
TRBV5-4,NA,TRBJ2-7,TRBD1,TGTGCCAGCAGCCCCAGGACAGGGAGTTACTCGGGGGAGCAGTACTTC,CASSPRTGSYSGEQYF
TRBV5-6,NA,TRBJ1-6,TRBD1,TGTGCCAGCAGCTTGGGGACAGGTTCACCCCTCCACTTT,CASSLGTGSPLHF
TRBV5-4,NA,TRBJ1-2,NA,TGTGCCAGCAGCTTGGGACAGGCGAACTATGGCTACACCTTC,CASSLGQANYGYTF
TRBV3-1/TRBV3-2,NA,TRBJ2-2,TRBD2,TGTGCCAGTAAACTAGCGGGGGGCCCCGGGGAGCTGTTTTTT,CASKLAGGPGELFF
TRBV7-6,NA,TRBJ2-5,NA,TGTGCCAGCAGCGCACCCTCCGGGAGCGGAGAGACCCAGTACTTC,CASSAPSGSGETQYF
TRBV6-5,NA,TRBJ1-2,NA,TGTGCCAGCAGTTCACTGCGACAGACCACTAACTATGGCTACACCTTC,CASSSLRQTTNYGYTF
TRBV10-3,NA,TRBJ1-5,TRBD1,TGTGCCATCAGTACAGGGGCGAGCCAGCCCCAGCATTTT,CAISTGASQPQHF
TRBV5-4,NA,TRBJ1-1,TRBD1,TGTGCCAGCAGCTCGGGGGACAGGGGATCCCTGAACACTGAAGCTTTCTTT,CASSSGDRGSLNTEAFF
TRBV5-6,few,TRBJ1-6,TRBD1,TGTGCCAGCAGCTTGGCGCTCCGACAGGGTGGTAATTCACCCCTCCACTTT,CASSLALRQGGNSPLHF
TRBV29-1,NA,TRBJ2-5,TRBD1,TGCAGCGTTGCCAGGACAGGGGGAGAGACCCAGTACTTC,CSVARTGGETQYF
TRBV2,NA,TRBJ2-6,NA,TGTGCCAGCAGACCGAGGGACTTTGGGGCCAACGTCCTGACTTTC,CASRPRDFGANVLTF
TRBV28,NA,TRBJ2-1,NA,TGTGCCTCTGGAGGAGCAAGCTCCTACAATGAGCAGTTCTTC,CASGGASSYNEQFF
TRBV6-5,NA,TRBJ2-7,NA,TGTGCCAGCAGTTACGACGACTCTACCTACGAGCAGTACTTC,CASSYDDSTYEQYF
TRBV30,NA,TRBJ2-6,NA,TGTGCCTGGAGCGTCGGGGTTGGGGCCAACGTCCTGACTTTC,CAWSVGVGANVLTF
TRBV7-9,few,TRBJ1-1,NA,TGTGCCAGCAGCCCAGTTCGGGGGGACACTGAAGCTTTCTTT,CASSPVRGDTEAFF
TRBV6-5,NA,TRBJ1-2,NA,TGTGCCAGCAGTTACTCCTCAGGGCGTAACTATGGCTACACCTTC,CASSYSSGRNYGYTF
TRBV5-5,once,TRBJ1-3,NA,TGTGCCAGCAGCTACAGGGATTCTGGAAACACCATATATTTT,CASSYRDSGNTIYF
TRBV28,NA,TRBJ1-2,TRBD1,TGTGCCAGCAGTATAACAGGGGGGGACTATGGCTACACCTTC,CASSITGGDYGYTF
TRBV18,NA,TRBJ1-3,TRBD1,TGTGCCAGCTCGCCGATCGGGACAGGGGGTTCTGGAAACACCATATATTTT,CASSPIGTGGSGNTIYF
TRBV5-6,NA,TRBJ2-7,NA,TGTGCCAGCACAGGACAGGTGGAACTAGCGGCGGTCTCCTACGAGCAGTACTTC,CASTGQVELAAVSYEQYF